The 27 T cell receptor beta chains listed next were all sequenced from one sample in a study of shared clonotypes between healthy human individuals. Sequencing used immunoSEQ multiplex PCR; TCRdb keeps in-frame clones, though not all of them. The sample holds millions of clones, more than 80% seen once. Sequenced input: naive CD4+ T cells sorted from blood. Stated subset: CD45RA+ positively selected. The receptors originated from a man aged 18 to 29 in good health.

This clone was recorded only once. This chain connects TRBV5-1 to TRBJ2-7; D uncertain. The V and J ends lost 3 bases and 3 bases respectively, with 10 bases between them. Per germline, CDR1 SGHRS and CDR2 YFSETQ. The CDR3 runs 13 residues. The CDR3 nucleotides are TGCGCCAGCAGCTACGACTGGTACTACGAGCAGTACTTC. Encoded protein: CASSYDWYYEQYF.

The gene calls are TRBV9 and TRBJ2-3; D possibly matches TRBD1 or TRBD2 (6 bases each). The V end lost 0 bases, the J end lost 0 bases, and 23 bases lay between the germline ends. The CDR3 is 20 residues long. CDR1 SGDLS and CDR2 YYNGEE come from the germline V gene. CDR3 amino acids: CASSVAKQPPGAGSTDTQYF. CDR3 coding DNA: TGTGCCAGCAGCGTAGCTAAACAACCTCCGGGGGCGGGGAGCACAGATACGCAGTATTTT.

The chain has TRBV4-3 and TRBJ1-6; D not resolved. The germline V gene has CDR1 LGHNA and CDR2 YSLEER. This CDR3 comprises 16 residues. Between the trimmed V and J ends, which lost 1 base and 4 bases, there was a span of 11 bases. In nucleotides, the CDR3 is TGCGCCAGCAGCCAAGGTCAGGACCGATATAATTCACCCCTCCACTTT. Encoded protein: CASSQGQDRYNSPLHF.

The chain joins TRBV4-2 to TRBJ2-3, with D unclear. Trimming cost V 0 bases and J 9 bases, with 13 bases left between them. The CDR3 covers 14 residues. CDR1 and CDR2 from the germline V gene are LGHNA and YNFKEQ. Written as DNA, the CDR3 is TGTGCCAGCAGCCAAGATCTGGCTAGACTGACGCAGTATTTT. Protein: CASSQDLARLTQYF.

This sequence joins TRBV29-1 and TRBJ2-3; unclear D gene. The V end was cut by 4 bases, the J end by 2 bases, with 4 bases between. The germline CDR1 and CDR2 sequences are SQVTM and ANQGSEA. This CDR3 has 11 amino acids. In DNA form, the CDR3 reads TGCAGCGTTGCTCACACAGATACGCAGTATTTT. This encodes CSVAHTDTQYF.

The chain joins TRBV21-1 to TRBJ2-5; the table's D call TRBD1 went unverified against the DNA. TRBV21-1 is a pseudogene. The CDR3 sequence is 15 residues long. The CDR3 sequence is CASSKTGPIQETQYF. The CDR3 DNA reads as TGTGCCAGCAGCAAGACAGGGCCAATTCAAGAGACCCAGTACTTC.

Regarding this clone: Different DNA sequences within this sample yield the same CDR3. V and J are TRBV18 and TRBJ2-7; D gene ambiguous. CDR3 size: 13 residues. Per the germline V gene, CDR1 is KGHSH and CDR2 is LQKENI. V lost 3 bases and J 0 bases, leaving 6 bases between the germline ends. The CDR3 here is CASSPGSSYEQYF. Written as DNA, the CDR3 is TGTGCCAGCTCACCGGGTAGCTCCTACGAGCAGTACTTC.

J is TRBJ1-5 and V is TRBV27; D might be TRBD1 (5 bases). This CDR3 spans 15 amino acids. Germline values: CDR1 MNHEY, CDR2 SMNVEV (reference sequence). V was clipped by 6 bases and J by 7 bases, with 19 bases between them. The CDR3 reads CASSFRGGLTQPQHF. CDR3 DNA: TGTGCCAGCAGCTTTAGGGGCGGCCTTACGCAGCCCCAGCATTTT.

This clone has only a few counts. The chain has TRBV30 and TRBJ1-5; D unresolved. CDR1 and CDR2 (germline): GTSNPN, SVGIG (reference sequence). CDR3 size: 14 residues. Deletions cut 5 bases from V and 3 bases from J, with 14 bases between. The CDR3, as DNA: TGTGCCTGGGGGAGAGGGTCCAACAATCAGCCCCAGCATTTT. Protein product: CAWGRGSNNQPQHF.

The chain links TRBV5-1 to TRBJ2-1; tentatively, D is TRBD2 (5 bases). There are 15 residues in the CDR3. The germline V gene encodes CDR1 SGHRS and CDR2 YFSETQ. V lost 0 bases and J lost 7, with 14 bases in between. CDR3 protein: CASSLVVNPGNEQFF. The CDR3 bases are TGCGCCAGCAGCTTGGTAGTGAATCCGGGGAATGAGCAGTTCTTC.

CDR3 in amino acids: CASSLPRTPSYEQYF. The CDR3 nucleotides read TGTGCCAGCAGTTTACCACGGACACCCTCCTACGAGCAGTACTTC. The chain has TRBV28 and TRBJ2-7, with D possibly matching TRBD1 (5 bases). V gave up 2 bases and J gave up 0 bases, with 11 bases separating them. Per the germline V gene, CDR1 is MDHEN and CDR2 is SYDVKM. The CDR3 covers 15 residues.

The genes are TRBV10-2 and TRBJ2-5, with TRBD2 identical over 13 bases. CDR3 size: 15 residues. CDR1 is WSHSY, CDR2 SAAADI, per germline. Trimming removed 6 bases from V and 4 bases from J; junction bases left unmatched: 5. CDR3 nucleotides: TGCGCCAGCAGCCGACTAGCGGGAGGAGGAGAGACCCAGTACTTC. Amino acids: CASSRLAGGGETQYF.

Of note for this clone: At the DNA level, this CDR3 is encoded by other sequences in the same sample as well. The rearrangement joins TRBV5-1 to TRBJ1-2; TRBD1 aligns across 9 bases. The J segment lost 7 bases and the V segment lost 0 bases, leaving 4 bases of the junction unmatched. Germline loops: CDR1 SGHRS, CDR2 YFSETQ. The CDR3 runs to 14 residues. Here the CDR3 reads CASSLEGQGGGYTF. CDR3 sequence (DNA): TGCGCCAGCAGCTTGGAGGGACAGGGCGGTGGCTACACCTTC.

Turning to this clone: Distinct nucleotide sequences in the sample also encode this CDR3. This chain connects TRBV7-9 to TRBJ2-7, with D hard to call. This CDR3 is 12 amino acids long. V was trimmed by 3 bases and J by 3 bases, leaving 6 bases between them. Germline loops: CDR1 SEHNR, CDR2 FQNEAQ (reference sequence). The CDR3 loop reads CASSLQSYEQYF. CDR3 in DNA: TGTGCCAGCAGCTTGCAGAGCTACGAGCAGTACTTC.

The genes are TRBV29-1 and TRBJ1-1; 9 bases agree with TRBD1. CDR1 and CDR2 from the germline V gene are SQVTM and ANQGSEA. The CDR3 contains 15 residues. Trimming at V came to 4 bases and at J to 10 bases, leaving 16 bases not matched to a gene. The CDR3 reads CSVGGTGSSPRRAFF. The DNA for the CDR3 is TGCAGCGTTGGGGGGACAGGGTCATCCCCTCGGCGAGCTTTCTTT.

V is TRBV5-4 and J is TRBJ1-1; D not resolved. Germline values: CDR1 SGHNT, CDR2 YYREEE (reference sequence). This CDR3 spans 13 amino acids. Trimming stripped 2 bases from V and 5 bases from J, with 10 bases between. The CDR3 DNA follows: TGTGCCAGCAGCTTTGTAAGTCGGACTGAAGCTTTCTTT. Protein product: CASSFVSRTEAFF.

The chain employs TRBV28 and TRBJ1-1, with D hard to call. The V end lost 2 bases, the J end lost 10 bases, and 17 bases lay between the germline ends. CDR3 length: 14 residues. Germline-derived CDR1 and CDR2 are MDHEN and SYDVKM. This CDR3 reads CASSLGEYPYGAFF. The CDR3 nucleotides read TGTGCCAGCAGTTTAGGGGAGTATCCATACGGAGCTTTCTTT.

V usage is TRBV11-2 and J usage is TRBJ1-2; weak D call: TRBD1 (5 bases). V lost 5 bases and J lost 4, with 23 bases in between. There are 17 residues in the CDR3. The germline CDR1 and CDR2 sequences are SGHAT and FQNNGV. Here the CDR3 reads CASSPGGGFMKAYGYTF. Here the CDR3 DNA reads TGTGCCAGCAGCCCAGGTGGGGGTTTTATGAAGGCCTATGGCTACACCTTC.

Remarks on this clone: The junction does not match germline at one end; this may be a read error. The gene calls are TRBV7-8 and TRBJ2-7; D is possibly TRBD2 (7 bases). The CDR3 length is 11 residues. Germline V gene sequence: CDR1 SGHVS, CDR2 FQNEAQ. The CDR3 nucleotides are TGTGCCAGCAGCTTAGCGGGGGGGCCGATATTC. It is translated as CASSLAGGPIF.

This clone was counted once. The CDR3 DNA reads TGTGCCAGCAGCTTACGGGGTGGTGAGCAGTTCTTC. Translated: CASSLRGGEQFF. J is TRBJ2-1 and V is TRBV7-2; D is perhaps TRBD2 (5 bases). V lost 2 bases to trimming and J lost 9 bases, with 8 bases between them. The CDR3 spans 12 residues. Germline CDR1 is SGHTA and CDR2 is FQGNSA.

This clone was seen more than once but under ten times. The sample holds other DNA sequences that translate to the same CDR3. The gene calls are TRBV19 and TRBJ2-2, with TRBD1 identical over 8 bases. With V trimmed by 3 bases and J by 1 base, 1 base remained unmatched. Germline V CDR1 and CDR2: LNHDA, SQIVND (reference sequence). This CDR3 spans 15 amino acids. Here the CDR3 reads CASSIGQGNTGELFF. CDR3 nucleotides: TGTGCCAGTAGTATCGGACAGGGGAACACCGGGGAGCTGTTTTTT.

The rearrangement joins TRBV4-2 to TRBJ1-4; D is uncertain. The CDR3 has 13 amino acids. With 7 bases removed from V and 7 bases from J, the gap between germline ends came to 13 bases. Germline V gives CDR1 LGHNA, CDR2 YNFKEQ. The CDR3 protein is CASTLGWSEKLFF. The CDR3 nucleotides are TGTGCCAGCACTCTCGGGTGGAGTGAAAAACTGTTTTTT.

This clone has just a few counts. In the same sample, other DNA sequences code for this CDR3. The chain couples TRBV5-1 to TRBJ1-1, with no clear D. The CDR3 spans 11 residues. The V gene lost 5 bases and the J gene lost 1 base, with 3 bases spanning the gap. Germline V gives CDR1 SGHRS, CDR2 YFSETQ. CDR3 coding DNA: TGCGCCAGCAGTCAGAACACTGAAGCTTTCTTT. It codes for CASSQNTEAFF.

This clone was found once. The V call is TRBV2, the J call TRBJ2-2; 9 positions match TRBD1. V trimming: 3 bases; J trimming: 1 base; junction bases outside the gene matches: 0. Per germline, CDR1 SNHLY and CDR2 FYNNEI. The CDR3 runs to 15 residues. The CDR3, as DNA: TGTGCCAGCAGTGAGGGACAGGGGAACACCGGGGAGCTGTTTTTT. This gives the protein CASSEGQGNTGELFF.

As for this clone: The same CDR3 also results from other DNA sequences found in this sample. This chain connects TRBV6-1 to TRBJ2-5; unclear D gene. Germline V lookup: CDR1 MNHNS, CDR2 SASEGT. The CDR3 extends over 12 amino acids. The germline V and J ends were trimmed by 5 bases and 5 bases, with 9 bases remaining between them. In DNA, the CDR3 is TGTGCCAGCAGTCCGGTAGGGGAGACCCAGTACTTC. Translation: CASSPVGETQYF.

The CDR3, as DNA: TGTGCCAGCAGCCGAGGGACTAGCGGGAGCACAGATACGCAGTATTTT. Amino acid sequence: CASSRGTSGSTDTQYF. This chain links TRBV11-3 with TRBJ2-3, with 12 bases fitting TRBD2. From germline, CDR1 is SGHNT and CDR2 YENEEA. J was trimmed by 0 bases and V by 5 bases; bases with no gene match: 3. CDR3 length equals 16 residues.

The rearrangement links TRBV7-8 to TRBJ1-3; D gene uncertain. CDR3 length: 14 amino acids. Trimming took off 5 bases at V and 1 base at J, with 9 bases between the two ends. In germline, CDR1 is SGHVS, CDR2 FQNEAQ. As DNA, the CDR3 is TGTGCCAGCAGCGAACAGCCGTCTGGAAACACCATATATTTT. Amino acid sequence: CASSEQPSGNTIYF.